The 14 T cell receptor beta chains in this list originate from one sample, sequenced in a study of T cell repertoires in cytomegalovirus infection. Their specific antigens are unknown. TCRdb re-called the reads with MiXCR, one entry per CDR3 protein. The table shows about 920,000 distinct CDR3 sequences, with roughly a third occurring only once. Sequences were derived from cultured CD8+ T cells from PBMCs, sampled from culture after CMV antigen stimulation. These receptors came from a human donor in good health (CMV status not recorded). Some clones in this sample may be carry-over from other donors' samples.

This clonotype has just a few counts. V and J are TRBV7-3 and TRBJ2-5; tentative D call: TRBD1 (6 bases). Per germline, CDR1 SGHTA and CDR2 FQGTGA. Trimming left V 8 bases short and J 3 bases short, with 16 bases between. The CDR3 has 14 residues. CDR3 region: CASSQTGGEETQYF. The CDR3 coding sequence is TGTGCCAGCTCTCAGACAGGAGGAGAAGAGACCCAGTACTTC.

The chain is built from TRBV4-1 and TRBJ2-7; 8 nucleotides line up with TRBD2. After removal of 0 bases from V and 5 bases from J, the junction contained 3 bases not matched to a gene. This CDR3 has 14 amino acids. The germline V gene encodes CDR1 MGHRA and CDR2 YSYEKL. The DNA of the CDR3 is TGCGCCAGCAGCCAAGATGAACTAGCGGACGAGCAGTACTTC. Protein product: CASSQDELADEQYF.

In this sample, this clonotype turned up once. The rearrangement joins TRBV20-1 to TRBJ1-1; D ambiguous. V dropped 1 base and J dropped 1 base, with 7 bases sitting between them. CDR1 and CDR2 (germline): DFQATT, SNEGSKA (reference sequence). The CDR3 has 13 residues. The CDR3 DNA is TGCAGTGCTAGAGGACATAGGAACACTGAAGCTTTCTTT. This sequence encodes CSARGHRNTEAFF.

Ten or more counts support this clonotype. The CDR3 DNA is TGTGCCAGCAGCTTGCCGGGACAAGTGGAAGCTTTCTTT. Protein product: CASSLPGQVEAFF. The chain links TRBV7-9 to TRBJ1-1, with D perhaps matching TRBD1 (6 bases). Germline V lookup: CDR1 SEHNR, CDR2 FQNEAQ (reference sequence). The CDR3 runs to 13 residues. Trimming shortened V by 3 bases and J by 8 bases, and 13 bases separated the two germline ends.

The CDR3, as DNA: TGTGCCAGCAGCGGTTACCCCCCACCCCTCACTAGCGGGGGTTTGTACCAAGAGACCCAGTACTTC. Translated: CASSGYPPPLTSGGLYQETQYF. J is TRBJ2-5 and V is TRBV7-6; 11 bases agree with TRBD2. The CDR3 runs 22 residues. The germline V gene has CDR1 SGHVS and CDR2 FNYEAQ. The junction had 23 bases not matched to a gene; V was cut back by 5 bases and J by 0 bases. The full variable domain, in which reference TRBV7-6 and TRBJ2-5 provide the parts outside the CDR3, is GAGVSQSPRYKVTKRGQDVALRCDPISGHVSLYWYRQALGQGPEFLTYFNYEAQQDKSGLPNDRFSAERPEGSISTLTIQRTEQRDSAMYRCASSGYPPPLTSGGLYQETQYFGPGTRLLVL.

By share of the sample, this clonotype is medium-sized (0.01 to 0.1%). This chain connects TRBV14 to TRBJ2-1; TRBD1 is a possible D gene (5 bases). This CDR3 spans 16 amino acids. Germline lookup yields CDR1 SGHDN and CDR2 FVKESK. V dropped 1 base and J dropped 1 base, with 11 bases sitting between them. The CDR3 coding sequence is TGTGCCAGCAGCCAAGTTGGACATGGGTCCTACAATGAGCAGTTCTTC. Translating it yields CASSQVGHGSYNEQFF.

This clonotype was seen at least ten times. The CDR3 spells CASSLTGGRNTEAFF. DNA of the CDR3: TGTGCCAGCAGCTTAACGGGGGGCCGGAACACTGAAGCTTTCTTT. V gene TRBV7-9 combines with J gene TRBJ1-1, with D possibly being TRBD1 (6 bases). This CDR3 region has 15 residues. V was cut by 2 bases and J by 1 base, with 11 bases left in between. Germline V CDR1 and CDR2: SEHNR, FQNEAQ (reference sequence).

In this sample, this clonotype turned up a few times. The chain combines TRBV27 with TRBJ2-3; 12 bases are a match to TRBD2. V was pared by 5 bases and J by 0 bases, with 9 bases of the junction left unmatched. This CDR3 is 18 amino acids long. In germline, CDR1 is MNHEY, CDR2 SMNVEV (reference sequence). This CDR3 reads CASSPQGLAGHSTDTQYF. For the CDR3, the DNA is TGTGCCAGCAGTCCTCAGGGACTAGCGGGTCATAGCACAGATACGCAGTATTTT.

This clonotype was detected many times. The V gene is TRBV6-1, the J gene TRBJ2-7; 7 nucleotides agree with TRBD1. This CDR3 is 14 amino acids long. Germline V gene sequence: CDR1 MNHNS, CDR2 SASEGT. The trim removed 1 base at V and 4 bases at J, leaving 4 bases unmatched. CDR3 in DNA: TGTGCCAGCAGTGAAGACAGGGGTCAGTACGAGCAGTACGTC. This sequence encodes CASSEDRGQYEQYV.

Comment on this clonotype: Mismatch with germline at one junction end may stem from a read error. This rearrangement joins TRBV7-6 to TRBJ2-1, with a possible D match to TRBD1 (5 bases). The V gene's germline CDR1 is SGHVS and CDR2 FNYEAQ. This CDR3 region has 15 residues. As DNA, the CDR3 is TGTGCCAGCAGCTTAGGCGTTTCAGGGAATCATGAGCAGATCTTC. Translated: CASSLGVSGNHEQIF. The variable domain in full, completed from reference TRBV7-6 and TRBJ2-1, reads GAGVSQSPRYKVTKRGQDVALRCDPISGHVSLYWYRQALGQGPEFLTYFNYEAQQDKSGLPNDRFSAERPEGSISTLTIQRTEQRDSAMYRCASSLGVSGNHEQIFGPGTRLTVL.

The chain employs TRBV20-1 and TRBJ2-7, with D possibly matching TRBD1 (6 bases). This CDR3 has 13 amino acids. V lost 6 bases and J lost 0, with 12 bases in between. The germline gives CDR1 DFQATT, CDR2 SNEGSKA (reference sequence). CDR3 in amino acids: CSALGADSYEQYV. DNA for the CDR3: TGCAGTGCCCTGGGGGCAGACTCCTACGAGCAGTACGTC.

This clonotype was detected only a few times. The CDR3 sequence is CASSYSLAGGEQYV. The DNA of the CDR3 is TGTGCCAGCAGTTACTCCCTAGCGGGGGGGGAGCAGTACGTC. This chain uses TRBV6-5 with TRBJ2-7, with 12 nucleotides matching TRBD2. V trimming: 0 bases; J trimming: 7 bases; junction bases outside the gene matches: 1. CDR3 length: 14 residues. Germline CDR1 is MNHEY and CDR2 is SVGAGI.

This clonotype was counted a few times. The rearrangement joins TRBV4-1 to TRBJ2-3; 9 bases fit TRBD2. Losses at the gene ends were 6 bases for V and 2 bases for J; bases not matched to a gene: 9. The CDR3 loop spans 16 amino acids. The V gene's germline CDR1 is MGHRA and CDR2 YSYEKL. This CDR3 reads CASRDSGGPFTDTQYF. As DNA, the CDR3 is TGCGCCAGCAGAGATAGCGGGGGACCCTTCACAGATACGCAGTATTTT.

The CDR3 DNA reads as TGTGCCAGTAGTAACTCGGGACATCGCTACAATGAGCAGTTCTTC. Translating it yields CASSNSGHRYNEQFF. The chain joins TRBV19 to TRBJ2-1, with D possibly TRBD1 on 6 matching bases. The CDR3 runs 15 residues. Deletions cut 4 bases from V and 3 bases from J, with 13 bases between. CDR1 and CDR2 (germline): LNHDA, SQIVND (reference sequence).